Each of the 17 T cell receptor beta chains below was sequenced from the same sample in a study of cytomegalovirus exposure and HLA in healthy donors. PCR used 60 Vbeta primers and 13 Jbeta primers. The table came from immunoSEQ multiplex PCR; TCRdb's copy has only in-frame clones and leaves some out. The sample records roughly 130,000 clones, around 66% being singletons. Sequenced material: PBMCs. The receptors were sampled from a woman aged 55-69 years in good health and CMV-seronegative.

The chain is built from TRBV15 and TRBJ2-7, with D possibly TRBD1 on 6 matching bases. V lost 4 bases, J lost 3 bases, and 13 bases lay in between. CDR3 length equals 14 residues. Looked up from germline, CDR1 is LNHNV and CDR2 is YYDKDF (reference sequence). The CDR3: CATSNGQGSYEQYF. CDR3 DNA sequence: TGTGCCACCAGCAACGGGCAGGGGAGCTACGAGCAGTACTTC.

The chain recombines TRBV19 with TRBJ1-2; D unresolved. Germline CDR1 and CDR2: LNHDA and SQIVND (reference sequence). The CDR3 totals 14 residues. V was pared by 5 bases and J by 5 bases, with 15 bases between. The CDR3 loop reads CASSGRFRDYGYTF. Written as DNA, the CDR3 is TGTGCCAGTAGTGGGAGATTTCGAGATTATGGCTACACCTTC. The full variable domain, in which reference TRBV19 and TRBJ1-2 provide the parts outside the CDR3, is DGGITQSPKYLFRKEGQNVTLSCEQNLNHDAMYWYRQDPGQGLRLIYYSQIVNDFQKGDIAEGYSVSREKKESFPLTVTSAQKNPTAFYLCASSGRFRDYGYTFGSGTRLTVV.

The chain couples TRBV19 to TRBJ2-7; TRBD1 agrees at 8 bases. V trimming: 4 bases; J trimming: 2 bases; junction bases outside the gene matches: 4. This CDR3 has 14 amino acids. Germline assignment: CDR1 LNHDA and CDR2 SQIVND (reference sequence). The DNA of the CDR3 is TGTGCCAGTAGTACAGGCAGGGGGCCCTACGAGCAGTACTTC. Residues: CASSTGRGPYEQYF.

This rearrangement joins TRBV19 to TRBJ1-5, with D possibly matching TRBD1 (5 bases). Germline V lookup: CDR1 LNHDA, CDR2 SQIVND (reference sequence). Trimming pared 8 bases from V and 6 bases from J, leaving 14 bases between. The CDR3 is made up of 13 amino acids. Here the CDR3 reads CASDSWGGQPQHF. As DNA, the CDR3 is TGTGCCAGTGATTCTTGGGGGGGTCAGCCCCAGCATTTT.

The rearrangement links TRBV7-2 to TRBJ2-5; 7 nucleotides align to TRBD2. Germline CDR1 is SGHTA and CDR2 is FQGNSA. This CDR3 has 17 residues. Trimming removed 0 bases from V and 1 base from J; junction bases left unmatched: 8. In nucleotides, the CDR3 is TGTGCCAGCAGCTTAGCGAGTGGAGTAGCGGGCCAAGAGACCCAGTACTTC. Amino acid sequence: CASSLASGVAGQETQYF.

The V call is TRBV29-1, the J call TRBJ1-6; 9 bases agree with TRBD1. The germline CDR1 and CDR2 sequences are SQVTM and ANQGSEA. With V trimmed by 7 bases and J by 8 bases, 9 bases remained unmatched. The CDR3 has 14 amino acids. CDR3 nucleotides: TGCAGCGCGGGAACAGGGGGCGAGGATTCACCCCTCCACTTT. Amino acids: CSAGTGGEDSPLHF.

V usage is TRBV7-2 and J usage is TRBJ2-5; possibly TRBD1 for D (6 bases). The CDR3 consists of 15 residues. V was shortened by 5 bases and J by 0 bases, with 13 bases between the two germline ends. Germline V lookup: CDR1 SGHTA, CDR2 FQGNSA. In DNA, the CDR3 is TGTGCCAGCAGCCCAGGGGCACAGAACCAAGAGACCCAGTACTTC. This encodes CASSPGAQNQETQYF.

This chain links TRBV6-1 with TRBJ2-7; 11 nucleotides match TRBD1. This CDR3 has 18 residues. Looked up from germline, CDR1 is MNHNS and CDR2 is SASEGT. V shed 2 bases, J shed 3 bases, and the junction held 12 bases outside the gene matches. The CDR3 DNA follows: TGTGCCAGCAGTGAAATAGGTGGTGGGACAGGGGGTAACTACGAGCAGTACTTC. It encodes CASSEIGGGTGGNYEQYF.

This clone came up a few times. V is TRBV4-1 and J is TRBJ2-3; 9 bases align to TRBD2. V gave up 0 bases and J gave up 0 bases; unmatched junction bases: 4. The CDR3 loop spans 17 amino acids. Germline CDR1 MGHRA, CDR2 YSYEKL. The CDR3 nucleotides are TGCGCCAGCAGCCAAGATGGAGCGGGGGGCAGCACAGATACGCAGTATTTT. Its protein product is CASSQDGAGGSTDTQYF.

J is TRBJ2-7 and V is TRBV7-3; D is ambiguous. The CDR3 contains 15 residues. Trimming shortened V by 1 base and J by 2 bases, and 12 bases separated the two germline ends. The V gene's germline CDR1 is SGHTA and CDR2 FQGTGA. This CDR3 reads CASSLMAVTTYEQYF. Written as DNA, the CDR3 is TGTGCCAGCAGCTTAATGGCGGTTACGACCTACGAGCAGTACTTC.

In this sample, this clone turned up a few times. This chain links TRBV5-4 with TRBJ1-5, with 7 nucleotides matching TRBD1. The CDR3 consists of 14 residues. V lost 1 base, J lost 5 bases, and 3 bases stayed unmatched. Germline-derived CDR1 and CDR2 are SGHNT and YYREEE (reference sequence). The CDR3 sequence: CASSLFGQDQPQHF. CDR3 bases: TGTGCCAGCAGCTTGTTTGGACAGGATCAGCCCCAGCATTTT.

The rearrangement links TRBV6-1 to TRBJ1-1; D uncertain. V lost 2 bases to trimming and J lost 5 bases, with 15 bases between them. The germline CDR1 and CDR2 sequences are MNHNS and SASEGT. The CDR3 totals 15 residues. The CDR3 region has the DNA TGTGCCAGCAGTGAACGGGTGCCCTTGGGTACTGAAGCTTTCTTT. It translates to CASSERVPLGTEAFF.

This clone was picked up a small number of times. The chain links TRBV10-3 to TRBJ2-3, with D unclear. From germline, CDR1 is ENHRY and CDR2 SYGVKD. Trimming removed 3 bases at V and 5 bases at J, with 18 bases between. The CDR3 extends over 16 amino acids. CDR3 in amino acids: CAISDNSGPRLDTQYF. DNA for the CDR3: TGTGCCATCAGTGACAACTCCGGCCCTAGGTTAGATACGCAGTATTTT.

The V and J genes are TRBV15 and TRBJ1-4; 9 nucleotides agree with TRBD1. The CDR3 is 14 amino acids. V shed 3 bases and J 7 bases; nucleotides not matched to a gene: 3. Looked up from germline, CDR1 is LNHNV and CDR2 is YYDKDF (reference sequence). The CDR3 here is CATSRTGGFEKLFF. The CDR3 DNA reads as TGTGCCACCAGCAGGACAGGGGGATTTGAAAAACTGTTTTTT.

The gene calls are TRBV4-3 and TRBJ2-3; TRBD1 matches 9 bases. CDR1 is LGHNA, CDR2 YSLEER, per germline. Trimming removed 4 bases from V and 4 bases from J; junction bases left unmatched: 3. The CDR3 runs 14 residues. Written as DNA, the CDR3 is TGCGCCAGCAGCCCTACAGGGGGCTCAGATACGCAGTATTTT. Amino acids: CASSPTGGSDTQYF.

The genes are TRBV19 and TRBJ2-2; TRBD1 might be the D (6 bases). Germline values: CDR1 LNHDA, CDR2 SQIVND (reference sequence). The CDR3 is 15 residues long. V gave up 7 bases and J gave up 2 bases, with 14 bases separating them. For the CDR3, the DNA is TGTGCCAGTAATCTAGGGGGACCTAACACCGGGGAGCTGTTTTTT. It specifies CASNLGGPNTGELFF.

The chain joins TRBV7-2 to TRBJ2-7, with 12 nucleotides matching TRBD2. The J segment lost 3 bases and the V segment lost 4 bases, leaving 4 bases of the junction unmatched. This CDR3 contains 15 residues. Germline CDR1 and CDR2: SGHTA and FQGNSA. Here the CDR3 reads CASSYSSGGDYEQYF. The DNA of the CDR3 is TGTGCCAGCAGCTACTCTAGCGGGGGGGACTACGAGCAGTACTTC.